One sample yielded the 4 T cell receptor beta chains listed below, sequenced in a study of T cell clonotyping in hematopoietic cell transplantation. Some clones are missing from TCRdb's copy, which holds only in-frame ones; the method was immunoSEQ multiplex PCR. The data contain some 76,000 clones, around 96% of them singletons. This sample's time point: recipient sample about 28 days before transplant, after cytoreduction. Sequences were derived from peripheral blood mononuclear cells, sampled before stem cell transplant. The receptor source for this set is a woman aged 45-59 years with acute myeloid leukemia. Some clones in this sample may be carry-over from other donors' samples.

CDR3 sequence (DNA): TGTGCCAGCAGCTTATCTCTGCGGGGAGCCGGAGAAAAACTGTTTTTT. Protein: CASSLSLRGAGEKLFF. The V call is TRBV7-6, the J call TRBJ1-4; D is ambiguous. V shed 2 bases and J shed 8 bases, with 18 bases lying between them. The CDR3 totals 16 residues. The germline V gene has CDR1 SGHVS and CDR2 FNYEAQ.

V is TRBV14 and J is TRBJ2-5, with D uncertain. Germline V lookup: CDR1 SGHDN, CDR2 FVKESK. This CDR3 contains 12 residues. V was pared by 4 bases and J by 2 bases, with 5 bases between. CDR3 loop: CASSPVQETQYF. The CDR3 region has the DNA TGTGCCAGCAGCCCCGTACAAGAGACCCAGTACTTC.

The V call is TRBV9, the J call TRBJ2-3, with no clear D. The ends were cut back, 0 bases at V and 1 base at J, with 9 bases in the middle. Germline lookup yields CDR1 SGDLS and CDR2 YYNGEE. This CDR3 is 15 amino acids long. The CDR3 spells CASSVELLGTDTQYF. The CDR3 nucleotides are TGTGCCAGCAGCGTAGAACTCCTCGGCACAGATACGCAGTATTTT. Full variable domain (missing parts from reference TRBV9 and TRBJ2-3): DSGVTQTPKHLITATGQRVTLRCSPRSGDLSVYWYQQSLDQGLQFLIQYYNGEERAKGNILERFSAQQFPDLHSELNLSSLELGDSALYFCASSVELLGTDTQYFGPGTRLTVL.

V and J are TRBV28 and TRBJ1-1; D might be TRBD1 (5 bases). This CDR3 contains 12 residues. Germline loops: CDR1 MDHEN, CDR2 SYDVKM. Trimming pared 11 bases from V and 11 bases from J, leaving 21 bases between. The CDR3 here is CAVSGTAIFAFF. CDR3 DNA sequence: TGTGCCGTCAGTGGGACCGCCATATTTGCTTTCTTT.